This entry concerns a single TCR beta chain. Its antigen specificity is not known. No per-base quality is available; no much larger clone lies one base away. Libraries were built with the immunoSEQ multiplex PCR assay. Rearranged TCR beta chain sequences were amplified with the hsTCRB Kit following the manufacturer's protocol. An Illumina MiSeq was used to sequence the TCRB libraries. In the source study's methods: The proprietary platform of the kit vendor was used for demultiplexing, trimming and gene mapping. In its TCRdb copy, this immuneACCESS table keeps in-frame sequences only and misses some clones. Where compared with another copy, unresolved V genes explain less than half of these, and the others have no known cause. The V and J calls and clone size are taken from that table; D and trimming were inferred from the DNA. Here the sample has about 29,000 clones; over 80% occur a single time. Less than 9.5% of the sample is taken by the ten largest.

Based on the germline V gene (reference sequence), the CDR1 and CDR2 sequences are LNHNV and YYDKDF. From the cysteine through the phenylalanine, the CDR3 covers 12 amino acids. Only the CDR3 portion is preserved as DNA: 36 bases, with reading frame beginning at the first base. V is clipped by 3 bases and J by 6 bases, and the sequence between their germline boundaries is 8 bases long. Read against the paper, the sample's time point label means: week 23, last vaccination. Each vaccine dose, consisting of 300 ug of a 20-mer mutant IDH1 peptide in Montanide, was administered subcutaneously with topical imiquimod. All donors had newly diagnosed IDH1-mutant astrocytomas of WHO grade 3 or 4 that showed loss of nuclear ATRX. The samples were drawn from NOA16, a multicentre, single-arm, open-label phase I trial in Germany that tested a mutant IDH1 peptide vaccine in humans for the first time. The DNeasy Blood and Tissue Kit was used to extract genomic DNA from EDTA blood for TCRB sequencing.

The sample belongs to a study of a mutant IDH1 vaccine in newly diagnosed glioma (dated by TCRdb to the early 2020s). Notes on the research overall: Patients were given eight vaccinations, in weeks 1, 3, 5, 7, 11, 15, 19 and 23, which matched visits V03 through V10. In the chemotherapy-containing groups, vaccination started alongside temozolomide cycles, whereas in patients who had radiotherapy alone it started 4-6 weeks after radiotherapy. Of the 32 patients who were treated, approximately 62% were male and roughly 38% were female, and the mean age was around 41 years. Prior to enrollment, patients had been given standard therapy consisting of radiotherapy alone, temozolomide alone, or radiochemotherapy with temozolomide, with the combination given to most patients. Peripheral blood samples were drawn at six visits, namely V03 (baseline), V05, V07, V10, V12 and V13. For exploratory analyses, approximately 23 treated patients had longitudinal TCRB deep sequencing done wherever samples were available.

The investigation overall reported the following: Immune responses induced by the vaccine were seen in over 80% of patients across multiple MHC alleles. PBMC samples for TCRB deep sequencing were selected based on availability. The authors stated that sample limitations prevented analyses of patient blood samples from being reproduced. Pseudoprogression appeared unrelated to alterations in the top peripheral T cell clonotypes detected by TCRB sequencing.

The chain couples TRBV15 to TRBJ1-1; confidence is insufficient to name the D gene. The sequence was collected from a woman between 18 and 29 years old with glioma. Sequenced material: PBMCs, taken from a glioma patient whose treatment included an IDH1 peptide vaccine. The DNA sequence is as follows: TGTGCCACCAGCAGGAAATATGCTGAAGCTTTCTTT. It is translated as CATSRKYAEAFF.